The following is a T cell receptor (beta chain) sequence with its context. Its antigen is still unknown. This sample is part of a study of T cell responses to AZD1222 COVID-19 vaccine. Study as a whole: Second doses were pooled across both intervals (about 4 or about 12 weeks). Findings and limits, study-wide: The donors showed a predominance of white British ancestry and of females, with possible underestimation of clonal diversity.

The CDR3 totals 16 residues. Trimming at V came to 3 bases and at J to 4 bases, leaving 9 bases not matched to a gene. Germline-derived CDR1 and CDR2 are MRHNA and SNTAGT. The protocol was immunoSEQ multiplex PCR, while the TCRdb copy is restricted to in-frame clones and leaves out a portion. This sample has 90,000 to 120,000 clones, with roughly 89% found just once. This chain links TRBV6-4 with TRBJ1-2, with 9 bases matching TRBD1. Sample: peripheral blood, taken on day 0 of AZD1222 vaccination. The receptor's source is an adult in good health. CDR3: CASSDTGGATPYGYTF. The CDR3, as DNA: TGTGCCAGCAGTGATACAGGGGGCGCGACTCCCTATGGCTACACCTTC.